The clone carrying this TCR beta chain was counted at least ten times. This sample stems from a study of read filtering for tumor transcriptome and immune sequencing. Whole-study context: Mean patient age was roughly 72 years, range about 47 to 85; some 17 male, 12 to 15 female. 8 patients were R-ISS I, 16 were R-ISS II, about seven were R-ISS III.

From 400 to 450 ng of RNA, a library with molecular barcoded alpha/delta and beta/gamma adaptors was made. TCRdb recomputed calls from the reads with MiXCR, one row per CDR3 protein. Found here are about 63,000 distinct CDR3 sequences, approximately 15% of them singletons; the top ten hold about 44%. The CDR3 has 16 residues. Germline lookup yields CDR1 MNHEY and CDR2 SVGEGT. With 6 bases clipped from V and 6 bases from J, the junction kept 12 bases outside the gene matches. This TCR derives from a donor over 35 with multiple myeloma. V usage is TRBV6-2 or TRBV6-3 and J usage is TRBJ2-1; 9 bases line up with TRBD2. The sequencing sample was made of a population of CD138-negative cells sorted from bone marrow. The CDR3 region is CASSPVGSGSLNEQFF. The CDR3 DNA follows: TGTGCCAGCAGCCCAGTTGGTAGCGGGAGTCTCAATGAGCAGTTCTTC.